A selection of T cell receptor beta chains follows, all from one sample in a study of blood T cell repertoires in COVID-19. The protocol was immunoSEQ multiplex PCR, while the TCRdb copy is restricted to in-frame clones and leaves out a portion. The sample gives more than 85,000 clones, approximately 80% of which show up once; approximately 15% is in the top ten. The sequenced sample was peripheral blood. These receptors came from a woman aged 60-75 years with acute or convalescent COVID-19. Both conserved end residues are part of each CDR3. A D gene is named only where the DNA matches it firmly. Expanded clones are given a class, and other clones once, few, many or no size at all.

NA	NA	TRBV12-5	TRBJ1-1	CASGLVGAEAFF	TGTGCTAGTGGTTTGGTAGGGGCTGAAGCTTTCTTT
NA	NA	TRBV7-7	TRBJ2-3	CASSLGRGPDTDTQYF	TGTGCCAGCAGCTTAGGGCGGGGGCCCGACACAGATACGCAGTATTTT
NA	NA	TRBV7-3	TRBJ1-4	CASSLMMGEKLFF	TGTGCCAGCAGCTTAATGATGGGCGAAAAACTGTTTTTT
NA	NA	TRBV14	TRBJ1-1	CASSQRRVTEAFF	TGTGCCAGCAGCCAACGAAGAGTTACTGAAGCTTTCTTT
NA	TRBD2	TRBV13	TRBJ2-2	CASTAGLAGPNTGELFF	TGTGCCAGCACTGCAGGACTAGCGGGACCAAACACCGGGGAGCTGTTTTTT
NA	TRBD1	TRBV6-2/TRBV6-3	TRBJ1-1	CASSADRGTEAFF	TGTGCCAGCAGTGCCGACAGGGGTACTGAAGCTTTCTTT
NA	NA	TRBV4-2	TRBJ1-6	CASSQDLGWGDRNSPLHF	TGTGCCAGCAGCCAAGATCTGGGTTGGGGGGATCGTAATTCACCCCTCCACTTT
NA	NA	TRBV19	TRBJ1-5	CASSTRQPQHF	TGTGCCAGTAGTACCAGACAGCCCCAGCATTTT
NA	TRBD1	TRBV7-7	TRBJ2-5	CASSLGSGNRGETQYF	TGTGCTAGCAGCTTAGGGTCGGGGAACAGGGGTGAGACCCAGTACTTC
NA	NA	TRBV30	TRBJ1-2	CAWSGEATNYGYTF	TGTGCCTGGAGCGGGGAGGCAACTAACTATGGCTACACCTTC
NA	NA	TRBV7-2	TRBJ2-7	CASSLVQDANYEQYF	TGTGCCAGCAGCTTAGTACAGGACGCGAATTACGAGCAGTACTTC
NA	TRBD1	TRBV7-6	TRBJ1-4	CASSLATGAEKLFF	TGTGCCAGCAGCTTAGCCACAGGGGCCGAAAAACTGTTTTTT
NA	TRBD1	TRBV7-8	TRBJ1-3	CASSTHRGVTIYF	TGTGCCAGCAGCACACACAGGGGTGTGACCATATATTTT
NA	NA	TRBV2	TRBJ1-6	CASSETQGGDNSPLHF	TGTGCCAGCAGTGAAACTCAAGGTGGAGATAATTCACCCCTCCACTTT
NA	NA	TRBV5-1	TRBJ1-6	CASSLREAGNSPLHF	TGCGCCAGCAGTCTCCGGGAGGCAGGGAATTCACCCCTCCACTTT
NA	TRBD1	TRBV29-1	TRBJ1-1	CSVRQGGTEAFF	TGCAGCGTCCGACAGGGCGGCACTGAAGCTTTCTTT
few	NA	TRBV9	TRBJ2-3	CASSDRRGYRRDTQYF	TGTGCCAGCAGCGATCGGCGGGGCTATAGGAGAGATACGCAGTATTTT
NA	NA	TRBV20-1	TRBJ2-7	CSASLDRISYEQYF	TGCAGTGCTAGTCTTGACAGAATCTCCTACGAGCAGTACTTC
few	TRBD1	TRBV5-1	TRBJ1-2	CASSLEGQENGYTF	TGCGCCAGCAGCTTGGAGGGACAGGAGAATGGCTACACCTTC
NA	NA	TRBV5-6	TRBJ1-5	CASGLGGGNQPQHF	TGTGCCAGCGGTCTTGGGGGGGGCAATCAGCCCCAGCATTTT
NA	NA	TRBV7-2	TRBJ2-2	CASRLQGLQGAGELFF	TGTGCCAGCAGACTCCAGGGTCTCCAGGGCGCCGGGGAGCTGTTTTTT